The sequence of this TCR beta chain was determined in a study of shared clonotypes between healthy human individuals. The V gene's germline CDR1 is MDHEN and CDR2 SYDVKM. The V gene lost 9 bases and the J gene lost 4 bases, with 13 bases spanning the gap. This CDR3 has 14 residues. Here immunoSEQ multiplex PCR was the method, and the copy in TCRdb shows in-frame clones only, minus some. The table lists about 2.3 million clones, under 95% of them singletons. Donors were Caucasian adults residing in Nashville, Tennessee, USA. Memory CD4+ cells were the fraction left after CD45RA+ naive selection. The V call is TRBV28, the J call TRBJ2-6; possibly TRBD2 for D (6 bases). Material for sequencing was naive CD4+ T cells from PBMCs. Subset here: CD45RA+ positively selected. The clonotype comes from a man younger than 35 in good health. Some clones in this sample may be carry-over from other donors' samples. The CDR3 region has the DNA TGTGCCAGTCTCGGGGGAGCCGGGGCCAACGTCCTGACTTTC. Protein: CASLGGAGANVLTF.